This T cell receptor (beta chain) was sequenced in a study of T cell repertoires in aging, cancer and after chemotherapy. Whole-study context: Patients with chronic lymphocytic leukemia were sampled before and after fludarabine- or bendamustine-based chemotherapy. Millions of TCR reads made up the full dataset.

Whole-study findings and limits: Healthy donors lost TCR diversity with age mainly through richness, cancer patients through richness and evenness.

Peripheral blood genomic DNA, not sorted cells or RNA, was the template. Turning to this clonotype: The antigen is unknown.

V lost 4 bases, J lost 1 base, and 11 bases lay in between. The germline V gene encodes CDR1 SGHRS and CDR2 YFSETQ. The CDR3 contains 14 residues. Rearranged V-D-J TRB sequences were amplified with a mixed TRB-A/B primer pool. TCRdb re-analysed the multiplex PCR reads in MiXCR, keeping a single row per CDR3 protein. The sample has roughly 6,300 distinct CDR3 sequences, about 31% seen once. This clonotype was sampled from a human donor with a blood cancer. The donor label of this sample is uncertain. Sequencing was carried out using blood. V gene TRBV5-1 combines with J gene TRBJ1-1, with D possibly being TRBD1 (5 bases). The CDR3, as DNA: TGCGCCAGCAGCCCTGTCCAGGGGAACACTGAAGCTTTCTTT. Its translation is CASSPVQGNTEAFF.